This entry describes one T cell receptor beta chain. CDR3 size: 15 residues. Trimming removed 5 bases at V and 5 bases at J, with 18 bases between. Germline CDR1 SGHTA, CDR2 FQGTGA. In the original processing: Counts of nucleated cells, estimated from reference gene primer amplification, were obtained. Assay: immunoSEQ multiplex PCR; the TCRdb copy retains only in-frame clones and omits some. V, J and clone size derive from that table, while D and trimming were established from the DNA sequence. Of over 150,000 clones listed, 60% to 85% were seen once; the top ten hold roughly 1.5%. This specimen belongs to a study of blood T cell repertoires in COVID-19. Study information: Spain, Italy and the United States supplied samples that represented acute and convalescent COVID-19. In each case, the material was cDNA or gDNA derived from T cells, B-cell-depleted T cells, or PBMCs.

This TCR was sampled from an elderly man with acute or convalescent COVID-19. J is TRBJ2-5 and V is TRBV7-3; D perhaps matches TRBD1 (7 bases). The sequenced material came from peripheral blood. The CDR3 spells CASSAYRGRGETQYF. The DNA for the CDR3 is TGTGCCAGCAGCGCCTACAGGGGTCGGGGGGAGACCCAGTACTTC. The complete variable domain, with remaining parts taken from reference TRBV7-3 and TRBJ2-5, reads GAGVSQTPSNKVTEKGKYVELRCDPISGHTALYWYRQSLGQGPEFLIYFQGTGAADDSGLPNDRFFAVRPEGSVSTLKIQRTERGDSAVYLCASSAYRGRGETQYFGPGTRLLVL.